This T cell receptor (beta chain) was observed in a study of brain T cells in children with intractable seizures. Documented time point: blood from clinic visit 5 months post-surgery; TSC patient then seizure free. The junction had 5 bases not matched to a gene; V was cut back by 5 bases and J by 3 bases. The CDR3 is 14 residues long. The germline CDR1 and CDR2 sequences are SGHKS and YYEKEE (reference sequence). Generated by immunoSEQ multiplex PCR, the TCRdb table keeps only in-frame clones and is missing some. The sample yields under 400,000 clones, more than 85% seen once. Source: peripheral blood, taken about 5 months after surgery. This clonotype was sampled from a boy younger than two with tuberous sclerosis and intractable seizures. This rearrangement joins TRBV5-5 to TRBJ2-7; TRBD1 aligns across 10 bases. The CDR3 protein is CASSTDRGNYEQYF. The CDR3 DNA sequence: TGTGCCAGCAGTACGGACAGGGGGAACTACGAGCAGTACTTC.